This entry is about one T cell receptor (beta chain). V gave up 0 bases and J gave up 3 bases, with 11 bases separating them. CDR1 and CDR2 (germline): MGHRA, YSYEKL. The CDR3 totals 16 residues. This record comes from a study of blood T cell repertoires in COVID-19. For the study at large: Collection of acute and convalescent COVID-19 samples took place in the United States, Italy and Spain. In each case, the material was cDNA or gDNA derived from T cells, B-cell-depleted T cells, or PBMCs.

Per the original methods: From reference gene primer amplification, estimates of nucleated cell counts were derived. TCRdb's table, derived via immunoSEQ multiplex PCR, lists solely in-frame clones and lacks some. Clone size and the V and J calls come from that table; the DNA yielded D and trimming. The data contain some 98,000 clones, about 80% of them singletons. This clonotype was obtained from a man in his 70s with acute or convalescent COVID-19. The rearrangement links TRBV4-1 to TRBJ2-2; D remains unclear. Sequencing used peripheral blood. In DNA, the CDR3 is TGCGCCAGCAGCCAAGATACTCGTCGGGACACCGGGGAGCTGTTTTTT. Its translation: CASSQDTRRDTGELFF.